This TCR beta chain was captured in a study of CD4+ T cells in melanoma. A note on this clone: Its antigen is as yet unknown.

J lost 0 bases, V lost 0 bases, and 6 bases had no gene match. CDR3 length: 16 residues. General study findings and limits: CD8+ T cell, macrophage and B cell function reportedly correlated with neoantigen-specific CD4+ T cells.

Assay used: immunoSEQ multiplex PCR; TCRdb lists only in-frame clones, some missing. The table has 110,000 to 150,000 clones, about nine tenths seen once. The chain uses TRBV5-3 and TRBJ2-7, with 7 bases aligning to TRBD2. TRBV5-3 is marked as an open reading frame, function uncertain. The receptor comes from a human donor with melanoma. DNA for the CDR3: TGTGCCAGAAGCTTGGTTTTCAGCGGGGACTCCTACGAGCAGTACTTC. Its protein product is CARSLVFSGDSYEQYF.